The 28 T cell receptor beta chains below come from one sample, sequenced in a study of neurological immune-mediated disorders. TCRdb reprocessed the 5' RACE reads via MiXCR and lists one record per CDR3 protein. This table holds about 60,000 distinct CDR3 sequences, 4.2% found once. Sequencing was performed on PBMCs. Receptor source: a man in his fifties or sixties with multiple sclerosis.

This clonotype has ten or more counts. The genes are TRBV12-3 or TRBV12-4 and TRBJ2-3; no reliable D call. V was trimmed by 5 bases and J by 5 bases, leaving 11 bases between them. The CDR3 length is 13 residues. CDR3 bases: TGTGCCAGCAGTCCTGTCGGAATAGATACGCAGTATTTT. Translating gives CASSPVGIDTQYF.

In this sample, this clonotype turned up many times. V usage is TRBV14 and J usage is TRBJ2-1, with unresolved D. From germline, CDR1 is SGHDN and CDR2 FVKESK. The CDR3 contains 11 residues. V was pared by 1 base and J by 7 bases, with 2 bases between. The CDR3 here is CASSQANEQFF. The CDR3 bases are TGTGCCAGCAGCCAAGCAAATGAGCAGTTCTTC.

This clonotype was recorded at least ten times. The chain combines TRBV29-1 with TRBJ2-2; 7 bases align to TRBD2. Germline lookup yields CDR1 SQVTM and CDR2 ANQGSEA. With V trimmed by 7 bases and J by 5 bases, 4 bases remained unmatched. This CDR3 is built from 12 residues. The chain's CDR3 is CSAFGGTGELFF. CDR3 coding DNA: TGCAGCGCGTTCGGGGGGACCGGGGAGCTGTTTTTT.

At least ten counts were recorded for this clonotype. This chain joins TRBV5-6 and TRBJ2-5; 9 nucleotides agree with TRBD1. Looked up from germline, CDR1 is SGHDT and CDR2 is YYEEEE. J was trimmed by 5 bases and V by 2 bases; bases with no gene match: 10. The CDR3 length is 16 residues. The CDR3 here is CASSFDRGFGGETQYF. The DNA for the CDR3 is TGTGCCAGCAGCTTCGACAGGGGGTTCGGCGGGGAGACCCAGTACTTC. Looking up the rest from reference TRBV5-6 and TRBJ2-5 gives the full variable domain: DAGVTQSPTHLIKTRGQQVTLRCSPKSGHDTVSWYQQALGQGPQFIFQYYEEEERQRGNFPDRFSGHQFPNYSSELNVNALLLGDSALYLCASSFDRGFGGETQYFGPGTRLLVL.

This chain uses TRBV4-1 with TRBJ1-1; 11 bases line up with TRBD1. The V segment lost 3 bases and the J segment 13 bases; nucleotides outside the gene matches: 13. This CDR3 region has 15 residues. CDR1 and CDR2 from the germline V gene are MGHRA and YSYEKL. CDR3 loop: CASSQRGQGEFRVFF. In DNA, the CDR3 is TGCGCCAGCAGCCAGAGGGGACAGGGGGAGTTTCGGGTTTTCTTT.

There are a few counts of this clonotype. The rearrangement joins TRBV7-2 to TRBJ2-5; 10 bases fit TRBD2. This CDR3 has 16 amino acids. The germline V gene encodes CDR1 SGHTA and CDR2 FQGNSA. V was clipped by 5 bases and J by 1 base; unmatched bases: 7. In nucleotides, the CDR3 is TGTGCCAGCAGCGGTTCTAGCGGGGGCCTCCAAGAGACCCAGTACTTC. This sequence encodes CASSGSSGGLQETQYF.

This clonotype has a count of ten or more. The V call is TRBV12-3 or TRBV12-4, the J call TRBJ1-2, with TRBD1 identical over 7 bases. This CDR3 has 14 amino acids. V shed 1 base and J 8 bases; nucleotides not matched to a gene: 7. The CDR3 DNA follows: TGTGCCAGCAGTTTAGGGGACAGTGTGGGAGGCTACACCTTC. This gives the protein CASSLGDSVGGYTF.

This chain uses TRBV20-1 with TRBJ1-6; 7 positions match TRBD1. With V trimmed by 2 bases and J by 5 bases, 9 bases remained unmatched. CDR1 DFQATT and CDR2 SNEGSKA come from the germline V gene (reference sequence). The CDR3 runs to 16 residues. CDR3 nucleotides: TGCAGTGCTAGAAACAGGGGAAGGTTAGATAATTCACCCCTCCACTTT. This codes for CSARNRGRLDNSPLHF.

The table lists this clonotype with many counts. V gene TRBV4-2 combines with J gene TRBJ2-2; 7 positions agree with TRBD1. The germline CDR1 and CDR2 sequences are LGHNA and YNFKEQ. The CDR3 extends over 15 amino acids. V gave up 4 bases and J gave up 5 bases; unmatched junction bases: 7. The CDR3 DNA reads as TGTGCCAGCAGCCCCCGGGACAGCGAGACCGGGGAGCTGTTTTTT. Translation: CASSPRDSETGELFF.

This clonotype was seen repeatedly, ten times or more. This chain links TRBV12-3 or TRBV12-4 with TRBJ1-1; the D is unclear. The CDR3 totals 9 residues. Trimming took off 8 bases at V and 8 bases at J, with 6 bases between the two ends. The CDR3 protein is CASGKEAFF. The CDR3 DNA reads as TGTGCCAGCGGGAAGGAAGCTTTCTTT.

In this sample, this clonotype turned up a few times. The V and J genes are TRBV12-3 or TRBV12-4 and TRBJ2-7, with D unclear. V lost 0 bases to trimming and J lost 4 bases, with 7 bases between them. The CDR3 spans 13 residues. The DNA of the CDR3 is TGTGCCAGCAGTTTAGCGAAAGGTTACGAGCAGTACTTC. This sequence encodes CASSLAKGYEQYF.

The V gene is TRBV18, the J gene TRBJ2-1; TRBD1 might be the D (6 bases). Deletions cut 4 bases from V and 6 bases from J, with 13 bases between. Germline CDR1 KGHSH, CDR2 LQKENI. This CDR3 has 14 residues. The CDR3 loop is CASSRGHSSNEQFF. The CDR3 DNA reads as TGTGCCAGCTCACGGGGGCATTCATCCAATGAGCAGTTCTTC. Full variable domain (remainder filled in from reference TRBV18 and TRBJ2-1): NAGVMQNPRHLVRRRGQEARLRCSPMKGHSHVYWYRQLPEEGLKFMVYLQKENIIDESGMPKERFSAEFPKEGPSILRIQQVVRGDSAAYFCASSRGHSSNEQFFGPGTRLTVL.

The sample holds many counts of this clonotype. Mismatch with germline at one junction end may stem from a read error. The rearrangement uses TRBV20-1 and TRBJ1-1, with D possibly being TRBD1 (5 bases). From germline, CDR1 is DFQATT and CDR2 SNEGSKA (reference sequence). The CDR3 sequence is 13 residues long. CDR3 residues: CSARVGTSGSVPW. In nucleotides, the CDR3 is TGCAGTGCTAGAGTGGGGACTAGCGGGAGCGTACCCTGG.

This clonotype was seen at least ten times. This sequence joins TRBV5-1 and TRBJ2-1; 9 bases match TRBD1. This CDR3 has 14 amino acids. V dropped 5 bases and J dropped 3; count of bases not matched to a gene: 3. Germline V gives CDR1 SGHRS, CDR2 YFSETQ. This CDR3 is CASSLDRGYNEQFF. The CDR3 nucleotides read TGCGCCAGCAGTCTGGACAGGGGCTACAATGAGCAGTTCTTC.

This clonotype was detected ten times or more. The junction and the germline gene differ at one end; a read error may be behind it. The V and J genes are TRBV5-6 and TRBJ2-1; the match to TRBD1 covers 8 bases. CDR1 is SGHDT and CDR2 is YYEEEE in the germline V gene. The CDR3 sequence is 16 residues long. The CDR3 sequence is CASSLTTGAGYDEQFF. DNA for the CDR3: TGTGCCAGCAGCTTAACGACAGGGGCAGGCTACGATGAGCAGTTCTTC.

This clonotype has a count of ten or more. The rearrangement links TRBV6-6 to TRBJ2-7; D possibly uses TRBD1 or TRBD2 (5 bases each). The V end lost 4 bases, the J end lost 3 bases, and 22 bases lay between the germline ends. The CDR3 sequence is 17 residues long. Germline CDR1 MNHNY, CDR2 SVGAGI (reference sequence). The CDR3 DNA reads TGTGCCAGCAGTTCCTTTTTCTACAGTGGGGGTTACTACGAGCAGTACTTC. Translated, it gives CASSSFFYSGGYYEQYF.

At least ten counts were recorded for this clonotype. V and J are TRBV2 and TRBJ1-2; 8 bases line up with TRBD1. The CDR3 is 14 amino acids. Germline CDR1 SNHLY, CDR2 FYNNEI. The V gene end was trimmed by 4 bases and the J gene end by 2 bases; junction bases not matched to a gene: 3. CDR3 sequence: CASSVAGGNYGYTF. CDR3 bases: TGTGCCAGCAGTGTGGCAGGGGGCAACTATGGCTACACCTTC.

This clonotype was picked up many times. The rearrangement joins TRBV27 to TRBJ1-5; D remains unclear. Germline V gives CDR1 MNHEY, CDR2 SMNVEV (reference sequence). V was shortened by 8 bases and J by 3 bases, with 5 bases between the two germline ends. The CDR3 is 11 amino acids. The CDR3 protein is CASGFNQPQHF. CDR3 nucleotide sequence: TGTGCCAGCGGGTTCAATCAGCCCCAGCATTTT.

This clonotype was counted many times. One end of the junction does not line up with germline, which may come from a read error. The V call is TRBV6-1, the J call TRBJ1-5; TRBD1 matches 9 bases. Germline V lookup: CDR1 MNHNS, CDR2 SASEGT. The CDR3 is 16 amino acids. As DNA, the CDR3 is TGTGCCAGCAGTGAAGAAGTGGGACAGGGCGGACAGCCCCAGAATTTT. Translating gives CASSEEVGQGGQPQNF.

In this sample, this clonotype turned up many times. The rearrangement uses TRBV7-2 and TRBJ2-7, with TRBD2 identical over 9 bases. CDR3 length: 15 amino acids. Losses at the gene ends were 1 base for V and 0 bases for J; bases not matched to a gene: 1. From germline, CDR1 is SGHTA and CDR2 FQGNSA. This CDR3 reads CASSLVAGDSYEQYF. CDR3 nucleotides: TGTGCCAGCAGCTTAGTAGCGGGGGACTCCTACGAGCAGTACTTC.

Ten or more counts support this clonotype. This chain links TRBV3-1 with TRBJ1-4; 7 bases are shared with TRBD1. Trimming at V came to 4 bases and at J to 8 bases, leaving 13 bases not matched to a gene. The CDR3 is 16 amino acids. Germline V gene sequence: CDR1 LGHDT, CDR2 YNNKEL (reference sequence). The CDR3 reads CASSPSVEGQYEKLFF. The CDR3 nucleotides are TGTGCCAGCAGCCCTTCGGTGGAGGGACAGTACGAAAAACTGTTTTTT.

The chain combines TRBV28 with TRBJ2-5, with D possibly being TRBD1 (6 bases). Germline CDR1 is MDHEN and CDR2 is SYDVKM. The V gene lost 2 bases and the J gene lost 7 bases, with 14 bases spanning the gap. The CDR3 spans 14 residues. CDR3 residues: CASSLPRGGGTQYF. CDR3 in DNA: TGTGCCAGCAGTTTACCTAGAGGGGGTGGGACCCAGTACTTC.

About this clonotype itself: The junction and the germline gene differ at one end; a read error may be behind it. V is TRBV29-1 and J is TRBJ2-1, with 7 bases lining up with TRBD2. The CDR3 is made up of 15 amino acids. Looked up from germline, CDR1 is SQVTM and CDR2 is ANQGSEA. In nucleotides, the CDR3 is TGTAGCGTTGTGGGCGGGAGAAGCTCCTACAATGAGCAGTTCTTC. Translation: CSVVGGRSSYNEQFF.

The sample holds many counts of this clonotype. The chain links TRBV12-3 or TRBV12-4 to TRBJ1-1, with a weak D call TRBD1 (5 bases). The CDR3 covers 14 residues. Trimming removed 7 bases from V and 2 bases from J, with 14 bases in between. CDR3 protein: CASTLQGDNTEAFF. DNA of the CDR3: TGTGCCAGCACTCTTCAAGGGGATAACACTGAAGCTTTCTTT.

This clonotype was seen ten or more times. V and J are TRBV9 and TRBJ2-1; no definite D call. Germline CDR1 and CDR2: SGDLS and YYNGEE. The CDR3 is 12 residues long. The germline V and J ends were trimmed by 4 bases and 9 bases, with 11 bases remaining between them. The CDR3 region is CASSTLLGEQFF. The CDR3 DNA reads as TGTGCCAGCAGCACCTTACTGGGTGAGCAGTTCTTC.

This clonotype was found many times. The chain joins TRBV20-1 to TRBJ1-2, with 9 bases that match TRBD1. Germline V lookup: CDR1 DFQATT, CDR2 SNEGSKA (reference sequence). The CDR3 loop spans 14 amino acids. Trimming at V came to 6 bases and at J to 4 bases, leaving 9 bases not matched to a gene. CDR3 bases: TGCAGTGCCGAATCCGGGACAGGGCGCTATGGCTACACCTTC. Translated, it gives CSAESGTGRYGYTF.

This clonotype was observed many times. The V and J genes are TRBV20-1 and TRBJ2-5, with a weak D call TRBD2 (8 bases). CDR3 length: 13 amino acids. Germline assignment: CDR1 DFQATT and CDR2 SNEGSKA (reference sequence). The DNA for the CDR3 is TGCACCGGGAGGGGGCTATTACCTGGGACCCAGTACTTC. Protein sequence: CTGRGLLPGTQYF.

This clonotype was counted many times. The chain recombines TRBV3-1 with TRBJ1-5; TRBD1 aligns across 9 bases. The junction had 7 bases not matched to a gene; V was cut back by 6 bases and J by 4 bases. The CDR3 sequence is 15 residues long. The V gene's germline CDR1 is LGHDT and CDR2 YNNKEL (reference sequence). CDR3 loop: CASRAGTGINQPQHF. The CDR3 nucleotides are TGTGCCAGCAGGGCCGGGACAGGGATTAATCAGCCCCAGCATTTT.